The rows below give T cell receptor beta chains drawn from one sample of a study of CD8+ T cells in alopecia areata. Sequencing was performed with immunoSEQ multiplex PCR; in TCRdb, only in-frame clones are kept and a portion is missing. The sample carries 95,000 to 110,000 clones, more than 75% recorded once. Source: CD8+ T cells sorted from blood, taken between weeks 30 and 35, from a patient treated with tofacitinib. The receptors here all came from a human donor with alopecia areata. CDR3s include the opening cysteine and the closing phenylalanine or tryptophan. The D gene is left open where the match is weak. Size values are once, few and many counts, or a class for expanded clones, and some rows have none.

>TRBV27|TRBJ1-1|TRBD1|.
TGTGCCAGCAGTCTAGGACAGGACACTGAAGCTTTCTTT
CASSLGQDTEAFF
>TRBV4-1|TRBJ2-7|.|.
TGCGCCAGCAGCCAGGGCCACACGGGCGAGCAGTACTTC
CASSQGHTGEQYF
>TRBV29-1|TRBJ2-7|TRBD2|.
TGCAGCGTTAAGGGCGGGAGTAATTACGAGCAGTACTTC
CSVKGGSNYEQYF
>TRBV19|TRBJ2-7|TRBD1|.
TGTGCCAGTAGTATGGGACAGGGCGGCGAGCAGTACTTC
CASSMGQGGEQYF
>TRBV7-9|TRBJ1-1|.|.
TGTGCCAGCAGCTTAGTCGGCAGCATGAACACTGAAGCTTTCTTT
CASSLVGSMNTEAFF
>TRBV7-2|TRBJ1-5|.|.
TGTGCCAGCAGCCCGTGGACCGCACTAAAGCAGCCCCAGCATTTT
CASSPWTALKQPQHF
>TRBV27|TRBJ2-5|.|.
TGTGCCAGCAGTTTAAACTTACAAGAGACCCAGTACTTC
CASSLNLQETQYF
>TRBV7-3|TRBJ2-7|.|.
TGTGCCAGCAGCTTCAGTTTTCCAGGGGGGGACTACGAGCAGTACTTC
CASSFSFPGGDYEQYF
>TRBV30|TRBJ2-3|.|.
TGTGCCTCCCCTCGTGGAGATACGCAGTATTTT
CASPRGDTQYF
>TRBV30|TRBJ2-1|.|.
TGTGCCTGGACCGATTTAATTAGCCATTCCTACAATGAGCAGTTCTTC
CAWTDLISHSYNEQFF
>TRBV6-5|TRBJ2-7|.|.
TGTGCCAGCAGTCTCCTGGGAGATTCCTACGAGCAGTACTTC
CASSLLGDSYEQYF
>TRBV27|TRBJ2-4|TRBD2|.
TGTGCCAGCAGTCTTACTCTAGCGGTGGCCAAAAACATTCAGTACTTC
CASSLTLAVAKNIQYF
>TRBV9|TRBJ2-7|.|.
TGTGCCAGCAGCGTAGGGGACACACCCTACGAGCAGTACTTC
CASSVGDTPYEQYF
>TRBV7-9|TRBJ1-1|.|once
TGTGCCAGCAGCCCCCACGGGGGCTACTCTCAGGGAGCTTTCTTT
CASSPHGGYSQGAFF
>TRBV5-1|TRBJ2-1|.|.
TGCGCCAGCAGCTTGGGCGAGGGGACACGCGATGAGCAGTTCTTC
CASSLGEGTRDEQFF
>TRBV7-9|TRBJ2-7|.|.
TGTGCCAGCAGTGGCCCGAGCTCCTACGAGCAGTACTTC
CASSGPSSYEQYF
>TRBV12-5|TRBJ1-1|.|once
TGTGCGACCGCAGGGATGAACACTGAAGCTTTCTTT
CATAGMNTEAFF
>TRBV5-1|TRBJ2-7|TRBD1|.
TGCGCCAGCAGGCTCGGACAGGGGACCTACGAGCAGTACTTC
CASRLGQGTYEQYF
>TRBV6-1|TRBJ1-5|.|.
TGTGCCAGCAGTGATTATCTAGGGGCAGGGAATCAGCCCCAGCATTTT
CASSDYLGAGNQPQHF
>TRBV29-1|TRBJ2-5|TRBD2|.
TGCAGCGTGGAACGTTCCGGGAGGGCAAAGGAGACCCAGTACTTC
CSVERSGRAKETQYF
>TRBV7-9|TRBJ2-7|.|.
TGTGCCAGCACCCTAGCGACCCAAACCTACGAGCAGTACTTC
CASTLATQTYEQYF
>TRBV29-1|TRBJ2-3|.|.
TGCAGCGTACGGAGCGGAGATACGCAGTATTTT
CSVRSGDTQYF
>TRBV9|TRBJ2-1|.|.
TGTGCCAGCAGCGTCGGTGGTGAGCAGTTCTTC
CASSVGGEQFF
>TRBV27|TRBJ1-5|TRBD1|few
TGTGCCAGCAGTTCAAGGACAGGGTTACAGCCCCAGCATTTT
CASSSRTGLQPQHF
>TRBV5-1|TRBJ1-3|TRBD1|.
TGCGCCAGCCAACCGGGACAGTCTGGAAACACCATATATTTT
CASQPGQSGNTIYF